This TCR beta chain was observed in a study of OX40 agonist ivuxolimab in advanced cancers. Turning to the study itself: At approximately 80% male, the cohort had a mean age of roughly 60 years, ranging from 23 to 79. Study-wide points: Dose levels from 0.1 to 3.0 mg/kg saw CD4+ and CD8+ blood T cells expand clonally by week 6.

Sequencing used immunoSEQ multiplex PCR; TCRdb keeps in-frame clones, though not all of them. The sample contains roughly 80,000 clones, roughly 86% of which appear only once. For this clone: Its antigen remains unknown.

Germline CDR1 and CDR2: MDHEN and SYDVKM. The CDR3 length is 16 residues. V shed 7 bases and J 1 base; nucleotides not matched to a gene: 12. The chain uses TRBV28 and TRBJ1-1; 7 nucleotides match TRBD1. The receptor comes from an adult with an advanced solid tumor such as melanoma, head and neck, liver or kidney cancer. The sequenced sample was CD4+ or CD8+ T cells sorted from blood, obtained in a trial of the OX40 agonist ivuxolimab. Here the CDR3 DNA reads TGTGCCAGCAACCTCCCCTCAGGGGGGTCGAACACTGAAGCTTTCTTT. Translation gives CASNLPSGGSNTEAFF.